The 17 T cell receptor beta chains below come from one sample, sequenced in a study of early T cells in non-severe SARS-CoV-2 infection. One entry per CDR3 protein, called by TCRdb with MiXCR from the 5' RACE reads. The sample includes more than 65,000 distinct CDR3 sequences, around 13% of them seen just once. The sample was whole blood. The receptors shown here come from an adult who was a healthcare worker with PCR-confirmed SARS-CoV-2 infection or an uninfected control (not recorded which).

This clonotype was recorded a few times. The chain has TRBV29-1 and TRBJ2-2; D is perhaps TRBD1 (5 bases). V was cut by 8 bases and J by 3 bases, with 13 bases left in between. CDR3 length equals 13 residues. Germline V gene lookup returns CDR1 SQVTM and CDR2 ANQGSEA. CDR3 coding DNA: TGCAGCCTCCGGACACACCACACCGGGGAGCTGTTTTTT. As protein: CSLRTHHTGELFF.

This clonotype was seen more than once but under ten times. The V call is TRBV3-1, the J call TRBJ2-7, with D possibly matching TRBD1 (6 bases). This CDR3 spans 14 amino acids. CDR1 is LGHDT and CDR2 is YNNKEL in the germline V gene (reference sequence). V gave up 4 bases and J gave up 1 base, with 11 bases separating them. CDR3 amino acids: CASSPQQGSYEQYF. CDR3 in DNA: TGTGCCAGCAGCCCCCAACAGGGTTCCTACGAGCAGTACTTC.

The chain has TRBV3-1 and TRBJ2-5; possible D gene TRBD2, 6 bases. Trimming removed 0 bases from V and 1 base from J, with 9 bases in between. The germline gives CDR1 LGHDT, CDR2 YNNKEL (reference sequence). The length of the CDR3 is 15 residues. DNA for the CDR3: TGTGCCAGCAGCCAAGACGGGGACTTCCAAGAGACCCAGTACTTC. Amino acids: CASSQDGDFQETQYF.

The chain uses TRBV20-1 and TRBJ1-1; D gene unclear. The germline V and J ends were trimmed by 0 bases and 3 bases, with 14 bases remaining between them. The germline V gene encodes CDR1 DFQATT and CDR2 SNEGSKA (reference sequence). The CDR3 consists of 15 residues. CDR3 in amino acids: CSARDGVKTHTEAFF. CDR3 DNA: TGCAGTGCTAGAGATGGTGTCAAGACCCACACTGAAGCTTTCTTT.

The sample holds many counts of this clonotype. The V and J genes are TRBV9 and TRBJ2-2; 7 positions agree with TRBD1. The J segment lost 0 bases and the V segment lost 7 bases, leaving 3 bases of the junction unmatched. CDR1 is SGDLS and CDR2 is YYNGEE in the germline V gene. The CDR3 extends over 14 amino acids. The CDR3 bases are TGTGCCAGCTCGGGACAGACGAACACCGGGGAGCTGTTTTTT. Translation gives CASSGQTNTGELFF.

This chain uses TRBV9 with TRBJ1-1; 9 bases match TRBD1. This CDR3 comprises 15 residues. The junction had 6 bases not matched to a gene; V was cut back by 3 bases and J by 3 bases. CDR1 SGDLS and CDR2 YYNGEE come from the germline V gene. Here the CDR3 DNA reads TGTGCCAGCAGCGAGCACCGGGACAGGGACACTGAAGCTTTCTTT. It specifies CASSEHRDRDTEAFF.

The V call is TRBV30, the J call TRBJ2-7; 7 positions agree with TRBD1. The CDR3 sequence is 13 residues long. In germline, CDR1 is GTSNPN, CDR2 SVGIG (reference sequence). After removal of 2 bases from V and 2 bases from J, the junction contained 3 bases not matched to a gene. The CDR3 nucleotides are TGTGCCTGGAGTCGGGACAGCGCCTACGAGCAGTACTTC. It yields the protein CAWSRDSAYEQYF.

The V gene is TRBV2, the J gene TRBJ1-1; no reliable D call. Germline V lookup: CDR1 SNHLY, CDR2 FYNNEI. Trimming took 2 bases from V and 8 from J, leaving 9 bases between them. The length of the CDR3 is 12 residues. CDR3 coding DNA: TGTGCCAGCAGTGAAAACGCGCCAGAAGCTTTCTTT. Translation gives CASSENAPEAFF.

This clonotype has more than one count but fewer than ten. This sequence joins TRBV6-4 and TRBJ2-1; D gene ambiguous. The V end was cut by 2 bases, the J end by 6 bases, with 8 bases between. Germline CDR1 reads MRHNA; CDR2 reads SNTAGT. This CDR3 spans 13 amino acids. The CDR3: CASSDGGSNEQFF. CDR3 sequence (DNA): TGTGCCAGCAGTGACGGTGGATCCAATGAGCAGTTCTTC.

The chain uses TRBV7-9 and TRBJ2-5; no definite D call. The V gene's germline CDR1 is SEHNR and CDR2 FQNEAQ (reference sequence). V was trimmed by 3 bases and J by 2 bases, leaving 13 bases between them. The CDR3 contains 15 residues. CDR3 sequence: CASSFSAGPQETQYF. Written as DNA, the CDR3 is TGTGCCAGCAGCTTCTCGGCAGGCCCTCAAGAGACCCAGTACTTC.

Ten or more counts support this clonotype. The chain is built from TRBV29-1 and TRBJ2-5; no definite D call. CDR1 is SQVTM, CDR2 ANQGSEA, per germline. With 0 bases removed from V and 7 bases from J, the gap between germline ends came to 9 bases. The CDR3 has 12 amino acids. The CDR3 sequence is CSVEDDKGTQYF. CDR3 DNA: TGCAGCGTTGAAGACGACAAAGGGACCCAGTACTTC. Full variable domain (missing parts from reference TRBV29-1 and TRBJ2-5): SAVISQKPSRDICQRGTSLTIQCQVDSQVTMMFWYRQQPGQSLTLIATANQGSEATYESGFVIDKFPISRPNLTFSTLTVSNMSPEDSSIYLCSVEDDKGTQYFGPGTRLLVL.

This clonotype has ten or more counts. The rearrangement links TRBV6-6 to TRBJ1-1, with D unclear. The CDR3 has 11 residues. Deletions cut 7 bases from V and 1 base from J, with 4 bases between. Germline V gene sequence: CDR1 MNHNY, CDR2 SVGAGI (reference sequence). This chain's CDR3 is CASKSNTEAFF. DNA for the CDR3: TGTGCCAGCAAGTCGAACACTGAAGCTTTCTTT.

The sample holds a few counts of this clonotype. The chain uses TRBV7-2 and TRBJ2-3; 8 nucleotides line up with TRBD2. The CDR3 consists of 16 residues. CDR1 is SGHTA, CDR2 FQGNSA, per germline. V was pared by 5 bases and J by 6 bases, with 13 bases of the junction left unmatched. The CDR3 sequence: CASSPHPGGAADTQYF. CDR3 bases: TGTGCCAGCAGCCCCCACCCCGGGGGGGCGGCCGATACGCAGTATTTT.

This clonotype has a handful of counts. The junction shows a germline mismatch at one end, possibly a read error. V usage is TRBV20-1 and J usage is TRBJ2-1; 7 bases match TRBD2. Per germline, CDR1 DFQATT and CDR2 SNEGSKA (reference sequence). The CDR3 sequence is 14 residues long. CDR3 nucleotide sequence: TGCAGTGCTGAGGCGACTAGCTCCTTCAATGAGCAGTTCTTC. Translating it yields CSAEATSSFNEQFF.

This clonotype appeared a few times. The CDR3 region has the DNA TGTGCCAGCAGTTACTCGAAGGGGCCGGTAGCCAAAAACATTCAGTACTTC. This translates into CASSYSKGPVAKNIQYF. V is TRBV6-6 and J is TRBJ2-4; possible D gene TRBD1, 5 bases. The CDR3 totals 17 residues. Germline V CDR1 and CDR2: MNHNY, SVGAGI (reference sequence). V was clipped by 0 bases and J by 0 bases, with 12 bases between them.

This clonotype turned up a few times. The rearrangement joins TRBV6-5 to TRBJ2-4; D possibly corresponds to TRBD2 (5 bases). Germline V gives CDR1 MNHEY, CDR2 SVGAGI. The CDR3 contains 15 residues. V lost 0 bases, J lost 5 bases, and 11 bases lay in between. Here the CDR3 DNA reads TGTGCCAGCAGTTACTCGAAAGGGAGCGAAAACATTCAGTACTTC. Its protein product is CASSYSKGSENIQYF.

In this sample, this clonotype turned up many times. The rearrangement joins TRBV6-1 to TRBJ2-3; D is uncertain. The CDR3 spans 14 residues. V dropped 4 bases and J dropped 10 bases, with 18 bases sitting between them. CDR1 MNHNS and CDR2 SASEGT come from the germline V gene. For the CDR3, the DNA is TGTGCCAGCAGTGGGGCCCACTTAAACCGGGCGCAGTATTTT. This gives the protein CASSGAHLNRAQYF.